This is a list of T cell receptor beta chains from one sample in a study of CXCR3-negative and CXCR3-positive naive CD8 T cells. TCRdb derives one entry per CDR3 protein from the 5' RACE reads, leaving out DNA. The sample holds around 63,000 distinct CDR3 sequences. Sequenced: naive CXCR3+ CD8+ T cells from blood. The source of these receptors is a human donor in good health. Some clones in this sample may be carry-over from other donors' samples. Both conserved end residues are part of each CDR3.

v_call: TRBV4-1; j_call: TRBJ2-1; cdr3_aa: CASSVRTVSSSYNEQFF
v_call: TRBV28; j_call: TRBJ2-2; cdr3_aa: CASSHGDRITGELFF
v_call: TRBV6-5; j_call: TRBJ2-1; cdr3_aa: CASSFWTGLSDNEQFF
v_call: TRBV14; j_call: TRBJ2-1; cdr3_aa: CASSQDFVNYNEQFF
v_call: TRBV13; j_call: TRBJ1-3; cdr3_aa: CASSLRSSGNTIYF
v_call: TRBV6-5; j_call: TRBJ1-1; cdr3_aa: CASSYSWATGVGTEAFF
v_call: TRBV29-1; j_call: TRBJ2-3; cdr3_aa: CSVESTDTQYF
v_call: TRBV7-9; j_call: TRBJ1-1; cdr3_aa: CASSLTGGYTEAFF
v_call: TRBV20-1; j_call: TRBJ2-2; cdr3_aa: CSAEEGDTGELFF
v_call: TRBV10-3; j_call: TRBJ2-5; cdr3_aa: CAIRDTGGPETQYF
v_call: TRBV29-1; j_call: TRBJ2-5; cdr3_aa: CSVEDWTGYPFQAQYF
v_call: TRBV29-1; j_call: TRBJ2-1; cdr3_aa: CSVRLSSYNEQFF
v_call: TRBV28; j_call: TRBJ1-6; cdr3_aa: CASSEPNSPLHF
v_call: TRBV5-6; j_call: TRBJ2-7; cdr3_aa: CASSPGTSGSLYEQYF
v_call: TRBV5-1; j_call: TRBJ2-7; cdr3_aa: CASSLASFSYEQYF
v_call: TRBV4-3; j_call: TRBJ2-7; cdr3_aa: CASSQDRDSLYEQYF
v_call: TRBV29-1; j_call: TRBJ1-2; cdr3_aa: CSVVGQGPNYGYTF
v_call: TRBV29-1; j_call: TRBJ2-7; cdr3_aa: CSVRTGISYEQYF
v_call: TRBV7-9; j_call: TRBJ2-7; cdr3_aa: CASSGDRNSYEQYF
v_call: TRBV5-1; j_call: TRBJ2-5; cdr3_aa: CASTYRDKGEETQYF
v_call: TRBV7-3; j_call: TRBJ1-1; cdr3_aa: CASSLQRGNTEAFF
v_call: TRBV6-5; j_call: TRBJ2-7; cdr3_aa: CASSPTGTGRDEQYF
v_call: TRBV7-3; j_call: TRBJ2-4; cdr3_aa: CASSRQGGPENIQYF
v_call: TRBV29-1; j_call: TRBJ2-1; cdr3_aa: CSVGTRNEQFF
v_call: TRBV7-2; j_call: TRBJ2-2; cdr3_aa: CASSLAPPASGATGELFF
v_call: TRBV12-3/TRBV12-4; j_call: TRBJ2-4; cdr3_aa: CASSRLAELSLAKNIQYF
v_call: TRBV28; j_call: TRBJ2-3; cdr3_aa: CASRPGTPADTQYF
v_call: TRBV29-1; j_call: TRBJ2-7; cdr3_aa: CSVVQGGGPYEQYF
v_call: TRBV6-2/TRBV6-3; j_call: TRBJ2-1; cdr3_aa: CASSYPRGAGNNEQFF
v_call: TRBV7-8; j_call: TRBJ2-3; cdr3_aa: CASSSLDRVSTDTQYF
v_call: TRBV7-3; j_call: TRBJ2-1; cdr3_aa: CASSLIPGSYNEQFF
v_call: TRBV7-2; j_call: TRBJ2-5; cdr3_aa: CASSLATGGQETQYF
v_call: TRBV7-9; j_call: TRBJ2-7; cdr3_aa: CASRPTGTSYEQYF
v_call: TRBV6-6; j_call: TRBJ2-7; cdr3_aa: CASSMPGQGVSYEQYF
v_call: TRBV7-9; j_call: TRBJ2-5; cdr3_aa: CASTVLEQDQETQYF
v_call: TRBV29-1; j_call: TRBJ2-7; cdr3_aa: CSAAGGDTTLREQYF
v_call: TRBV4-1; j_call: TRBJ1-1; cdr3_aa: CASSQTEMNTEAFF
v_call: TRBV7-9; j_call: TRBJ1-2; cdr3_aa: CASTLEEDYGYTF
v_call: TRBV12-3/TRBV12-4; j_call: TRBJ2-2; cdr3_aa: CASGPRDPGDTGELFF
v_call: TRBV27; j_call: TRBJ2-1; cdr3_aa: CASSVDGSSYNEQFF
v_call: TRBV7-2; j_call: TRBJ2-5; cdr3_aa: CASSLTGGSETQYF